These 9 T cell receptor beta chains came from one sample sequenced in a study of cytomegalovirus exposure and HLA in healthy donors. TCRdb keeps only in-frame clones here, not all; method: immunoSEQ multiplex PCR. The repertoire holds 110,000 or so clones, with around 88% as singletons. Sequences were obtained from PBMCs. Source of these receptors: a man between 18 and 35 years old in good health and CMV-seronegative.

The chain carries TRBV5-4 and TRBJ2-7, with 7 bases fitting TRBD2. Germline V lookup: CDR1 SGHNT, CDR2 YYREEE (reference sequence). The J segment lost 2 bases and the V segment lost 5 bases, leaving 4 bases of the junction unmatched. The CDR3 runs to 13 residues. CDR3 in DNA: TGTGCCAGCAGTACGGGACTAACCTACGAGCAGTACTTC. The encoded protein is CASSTGLTYEQYF.

This clone has only a few counts. This chain joins TRBV5-1 and TRBJ2-7; the D gene is possibly TRBD1 (6 bases). With 0 bases removed from V and 3 bases from J, the gap between germline ends came to 16 bases. The germline gives CDR1 SGHRS, CDR2 YFSETQ. The CDR3 covers 16 residues. In nucleotides, the CDR3 is TGCGCCAGCAGCTTGGGGGGACACCAAAGCATCTACGAGCAGTACTTC. Translation gives CASSLGGHQSIYEQYF.

The V and J genes are TRBV5-1 and TRBJ2-2, with 7 bases lining up with TRBD2. The CDR3 is made up of 16 amino acids. V shed 5 bases and J 1 base; nucleotides not matched to a gene: 8. Germline V gives CDR1 SGHRS, CDR2 YFSETQ. The CDR3 sequence is CASRTLSSGNTGELFF. CDR3 sequence (DNA): TGCGCCAGCAGGACCCTTTCTAGCGGGAACACCGGGGAGCTGTTTTTT.

In nucleotides, the CDR3 is TGTGCCAGTATCCCAGGCAGGAACACCGGGGAGCTGTTTTTT. Translated, it gives CASIPGRNTGELFF. This chain uses TRBV19 with TRBJ2-2; D gene unclear. The V gene's germline CDR1 is LNHDA and CDR2 SQIVND (reference sequence). Trimming cost V 7 bases and J 1 base, with 10 bases left between them. The CDR3 has 14 residues.

The rearrangement links TRBV30 to TRBJ2-1; D is perhaps TRBD1 (6 bases). The CDR3 length is 16 residues. V was pared by 1 base and J by 1 base, with 14 bases between. Germline V lookup: CDR1 GTSNPN, CDR2 SVGIG (reference sequence). CDR3 DNA: TGTGCCTGGAGTGCCGGATACAGGGAATCCTACAATGAGCAGTTCTTC. Amino acid sequence: CAWSAGYRESYNEQFF. Supplemented by reference TRBV30 and TRBJ2-1, the full variable domain reads SQTIHQWPATLVQPVGSPLSLECTVEGTSNPNLYWYRQAAGRGLQLLFYSVGIGQISSEVPQNLSASRPQDRQFILSSKKLLLSDSGFYLCAWSAGYRESYNEQFFGPGTRLTVL.

This chain uses TRBV6-5 with TRBJ1-4, with a tentative D call TRBD1 (6 bases). This CDR3 is 14 amino acids long. Trimming cost V 7 bases and J 1 base, with 10 bases left between them. CDR1 is MNHEY, CDR2 SVGAGI, per germline. This chain's CDR3 is CASKQGLTNEKLFF. In nucleotides, the CDR3 is TGTGCCAGCAAACAGGGATTAACTAATGAAAAACTGTTTTTT.

In its sample, this clone was seen once. The genes are TRBV4-1 and TRBJ1-1; perhaps TRBD1 as D (6 bases). Trimming shortened V by 0 bases and J by 7 bases, and 12 bases separated the two germline ends. CDR1 is MGHRA, CDR2 YSYEKL, per germline. CDR3 length equals 14 residues. The DNA for the CDR3 is TGCGCCAGCAGCCAAGATAGCCAGGGGCTTGAAGCTTTCTTT. It yields the protein CASSQDSQGLEAFF.

The chain couples TRBV6-1 to TRBJ1-1, with 8 bases lining up with TRBD1. Germline V lookup: CDR1 MNHNS, CDR2 SASEGT. CDR3 length equals 16 residues. Trimming removed 3 bases from V and 1 base from J; junction bases left unmatched: 7. This CDR3 reads CASSDPGQATNTEAFF. The CDR3 bases are TGTGCCAGCAGTGACCCGGGACAGGCGACGAACACTGAAGCTTTCTTT.

CDR3 amino acids: CASSLGSRTNSPLHF. CDR3 DNA sequence: TGTGCCAGCAGCTTAGGTTCCAGGACAAATTCACCCCTCCACTTT. This chain uses TRBV7-2 with TRBJ1-6; TRBD1 might be the D (5 bases). V lost 1 base and J lost 7, with 11 bases in between. The CDR3 consists of 15 residues. Germline V CDR1 and CDR2: SGHTA, FQGNSA.